This T cell receptor (beta chain) came from a study of T cell responses to AZD1222 COVID-19 vaccine. Whole-study results and caveats: All repertoire sampling was performed exclusively after the peak T cell response.

This clone was counted only a few times. Its matching antigen is unknown. Method: immunoSEQ multiplex PCR; TCRdb's copy keeps in-frame clones and lacks some. Counted here are 100,000 to 150,000 clones, 80% to 95% occurring once; the ten biggest clones make up under 2%. Researchers grouped second doses given at about 4 or about 12 weeks into one pool. The germline CDR1 and CDR2 sequences are MNHNY and SVGAGI (reference sequence). This CDR3 has 15 residues. With 5 bases removed from V and 6 bases from J, the gap between germline ends came to 17 bases. The chain recombines TRBV6-6 with TRBJ1-5; D is perhaps TRBD1 (5 bases). This receptor was obtained from an adult who received the AZD1222 COVID-19 vaccine. This specimen was peripheral blood, taken 28 days after the second AZD1222 dose. This chain's CDR3 is CASSSIGARSQPQHF. The CDR3 region has the DNA TGTGCCAGCAGTAGTATAGGGGCGCGGAGTCAGCCCCAGCATTTT.